A single sample is the source of the 2 T cell receptor beta chains below, sequenced in a study of regulatory T cells in long-lasting Graves disease. To make TCR beta libraries, researchers used iRepertoire HTBI primers and Arm-PCR of CDR3 regions. TCRdb called the multiplex PCR reads again in MiXCR, with one record for every CDR3 protein. Found here are over 350,000 distinct CDR3 sequences, roughly 15% of them singletons; the top ten hold approximately 7.6%. Time point indicated: newly diagnosed GD, antithyroid drugs for less than 3 months. There was RNA extracted from PBMCs, and the TCR library was made from it. A further study also used this sample, focusing on T cells in Graves' hyperthyroidism and ophthalmopathy.

Sample: peripheral blood mononuclear cells (PBMCs), taken at new diagnosis, from a patient treated with antithyroid drugs. The receptor source for this set is a woman between 40 and 55 years old with Graves disease.

This clonotype has a count of ten or more. J is TRBJ2-7 and V is TRBV14; D uncertain. Trimming shortened V by 0 bases and J by 5 bases, and 8 bases separated the two germline ends. The CDR3 is made up of 13 amino acids. The germline V gene encodes CDR1 SGHDN and CDR2 FVKESK. The CDR3 nucleotides are TGTGCCAGCAGCCAAGATGCCCTCGACGAGCAGTACTTC. This encodes CASSQDALDEQYF.

This clonotype showed up just a few times. This sequence joins TRBV20-1 and TRBJ1-4, with 7 bases fitting TRBD1. This CDR3 has 15 amino acids. Germline lookup yields CDR1 DFQATT and CDR2 SNEGSKA (reference sequence). V gave up 2 bases and J gave up 5 bases; unmatched junction bases: 8. The CDR3 DNA follows: TGCAGTGCTAGATTTGAGGACAGGTTGAATGAAAAACTGTTTTTT. Residues: CSARFEDRLNEKLFF.